The T cell receptor beta chain described here comes from a study of OX40 agonist ivuxolimab in advanced cancers. Study-level information: Partial response was recorded in three patients: one hepatocellular carcinoma and two cutaneous melanoma cases. General study findings and limits: Antigen specificity was not determined for the expanded peripheral T cells.

On this clone itself: Its antigen is not known.

Some clones are missing from TCRdb's copy, which holds only in-frame ones; the method was immunoSEQ multiplex PCR. The sample lists over 50,000 clones, approximately 92% occurring once. Trimming left V 1 base short and J 2 bases short, with 10 bases between. Per germline, CDR1 SGDLS and CDR2 YYNGEE. This CDR3 is 15 amino acids long. The source is an adult with an advanced solid tumor such as melanoma, head and neck, liver or kidney cancer. This specimen consisted of CD4+ or CD8+ T cells sorted from blood, obtained in a trial of the OX40 agonist ivuxolimab. V is TRBV9 and J is TRBJ2-1; possible D gene TRBD1, 6 bases. CDR3 region: CASSVTGSPYNEQFF. CDR3 coding DNA: TGTGCCAGCAGCGTAACAGGGAGTCCCTACAATGAGCAGTTCTTC.